This is a list of T cell receptor beta chains from one sample in a study of blood T cell repertoires in COVID-19. The assay was immunoSEQ multiplex PCR, and TCRdb's table has in-frame clones only and misses some. The profile shows approximately 100,000 clones, less than 85% of them singletons. The specimen was peripheral blood. The receptor source for this set is a man older than 75 with acute or convalescent COVID-19. Each CDR3 is given with its conserved first and last residue. Fields, in order: D gene, V gene, J gene, clone size, CDR3 DNA, CDR3 protein. The D gene is left open where the match is weak. The listing skips clone size in some rows; elsewhere it reads once, few, many or a size class.

>-|TRBV15|TRBJ1-3|-
TGTGCCACCAGCCGTAGGACATCCTTCTCTGGAAACACCATATATTTT
CATSRRTSFSGNTIYF
>TRBD1|TRBV7-2|TRBJ1-4|-
TGTGCCAGCAGCCTGACAGGGGGCGTAGGTGAAAAACTGTTTTTT
CASSLTGGVGEKLFF
>TRBD2|TRBV4-2|TRBJ2-4|-
TGTGCCAGCAGCCAAGTAGAAAGGACTAGCGGGAGAGACATTCAGTACTTC
CASSQVERTSGRDIQYF
>TRBD2|TRBV3-1/TRBV3-2|TRBJ2-7|once
TGTGCCAGCAGCCCGGGACTAAACTACGAGCAGTACTTC
CASSPGLNYEQYF
>-|TRBV7-9|TRBJ1-3|-
TGTGCCGTTCCGAGAGGGCTCTCTGGAAACACCATATATTTT
CAVPRGLSGNTIYF
>TRBD1|TRBV19|TRBJ1-1|-
TGTGCCAGTTACGACAGGGCCAACACTGAAGCTTTCTTT
CASYDRANTEAFF
>-|TRBV19|TRBJ2-1|once
TGTGCCAGTAGATCGAGCTCCTACAATGAGCAGTTCTTC
CASRSSSYNEQFF
>-|TRBV30|TRBJ1-2|-
TGTGCCTGGAGGCTAGGCTATGGCTACACCTTC
CAWRLGYGYTF
>TRBD2|TRBV19|TRBJ2-3|once
TGTGCCAGTAGTGCCCTTAGCGGGAGTACAGATACGCAGTATTTT
CASSALSGSTDTQYF
>-|TRBV6-5|TRBJ2-3|few
TGTGCCAGCAGTTATCATTGGGAAGAGAGGGGGGATACGCAGTATTTT
CASSYHWEERGDTQYF
>-|TRBV29-1|TRBJ2-3|many
TGCAGCGTAGTTGTTGGAGGAGGGGATACGCAGTATTTT
CSVVVGGGDTQYF
>-|TRBV6-6|TRBJ2-4|-
TGTGCCAGCAGTTTCGGCGGAGCCAAAAACATTCAGTACTTC
CASSFGGAKNIQYF
>-|TRBV7-2|TRBJ2-1|once
TGTGCCAGCAGTCTAGGGGGTTTTTCCTACAATGAGCAGTTCTTC
CASSLGGFSYNEQFF
>TRBD1|TRBV24-1|TRBJ2-6|-
TGTGCCACCAGTGATTCGTTGAAACAGGGGGCAGCTGGGGCCAACGTCCTGACTTTC
CATSDSLKQGAAGANVLTF
>-|TRBV9|TRBJ1-1|-
TGTGCCAGCAGCCCCCAAGCAGGGAGGGGGAACACTGAAGCTTTCTTT
CASSPQAGRGNTEAFF
>TRBD1|TRBV2|TRBJ1-1|once
TGTGCCAGCAGCGGACAGGGCGCGGTGAACACTGAAGCTTTCTTT
CASSGQGAVNTEAFF
>-|TRBV6-5|TRBJ1-2|-
TGTGCCAGCAGTTTAAAACCCACCGGGGGTGGCTACACCTTC
CASSLKPTGGGYTF
>-|TRBV18|TRBJ2-7|-
TGTGCCAGCTCACCACCGAGCGGAAGCTCCTACGAGCAGTACTTC
CASSPPSGSSYEQYF
>TRBD1|TRBV7-6|TRBJ2-7|-
TGTGCCAGCAGCTCGGGGACAGGGGGCGAGCAGTACTTC
CASSSGTGGEQYF
>-|TRBV28|TRBJ1-6|-
TGTGCCAGCACACAGGCTGATTCACCCCTCCACTTT
CASTQADSPLHF
>TRBD1|TRBV10-2|TRBJ2-7|few
TGCGCCAGCAGTTTGTCACAGGGGAGTGCCTACGAGCAGTACTTC
CASSLSQGSAYEQYF
>-|TRBV18|TRBJ1-1|-
TGTGCCAGCTCACGAGGCAGGGAGAACACTGAAGCTTTCTTT
CASSRGRENTEAFF
>TRBD2|TRBV6-5|TRBJ2-7|-
TGTGCCAGCAGCTCCGGGACTAGCGGTACCTACGAGCAGTACTTC
CASSSGTSGTYEQYF
>TRBD1|TRBV5-1|TRBJ1-6|-
TGCGCCAGCAGCTCCCGACAGGGTAGATCACCCCTCCACTTT
CASSSRQGRSPLHF
>TRBD1|TRBV12-3/TRBV12-4|TRBJ2-7|once
TGTGCCAGCAGCCAGCAGGGGGCCTACGAGCAGTACTTC
CASSQQGAYEQYF